These 31 T cell receptor beta chains came from one sample sequenced in a study of cytotoxic CD8 clonotypes in ibrutinib-treated CLL. Repertoires were generated with immunoSEQ multiplex PCR, while TCRdb's copy carries only in-frame clones and drops some. The repertoire has some 310,000 clones, roughly 80% of them found once; the top ten carry over 5%. Here the sequenced sample was PBMCs, taken before ibrutinib treatment. Source of these receptors: a human donor with chronic lymphocytic leukemia.

J is TRBJ2-2 and V is TRBV15; 13 bases line up with TRBD2. CDR3 length: 17 amino acids. The germline V gene has CDR1 LNHNV and CDR2 YYDKDF (reference sequence). Trimming at V came to 0 bases and at J to 5 bases, leaving 3 bases not matched to a gene. As DNA, the CDR3 is TGTGCCACCAGCAGAGATCGGGGACTAGCGGGAACCGGGGAGCTGTTTTTT. Protein sequence: CATSRDRGLAGTGELFF.

With regard to this clone: One end of the junction varies from germline; a read error may be responsible. This rearrangement joins TRBV7-7 to TRBJ2-2; 10 bases are a match to TRBD2. Germline V gives CDR1 SSHAT, CDR2 FNYEAQ (reference sequence). The CDR3 is made up of 16 amino acids. This chain's CDR3 is CASSPAGGPVAGELFF. DNA of the CDR3: TGTGCTAGCAGCCCAGCGGGAGGGCCGGTTGCCGGGGAGCTGTTTTTT.

This clone was seen more than once but under ten times. The chain joins TRBV7-9 to TRBJ1-1; 8 nucleotides line up with TRBD1. This CDR3 comprises 13 residues. Trimming at V came to 1 base and at J to 5 bases, leaving 0 bases not matched to a gene. Germline values: CDR1 SEHNR, CDR2 FQNEAQ (reference sequence). The CDR3 DNA follows: TGTGCCAGCAGCTTAGGACAGGGGACTGAAGCTTTCTTT. As protein: CASSLGQGTEAFF.

This clone was picked up a small number of times. The rearrangement links TRBV5-4 to TRBJ2-1; D remains unclear. The V gene's germline CDR1 is SGHNT and CDR2 YYREEE (reference sequence). V lost 3 bases, J lost 9 bases, and 16 bases lay in between. This CDR3 has 14 residues. The chain's CDR3 is CASSSISRNGEQFF. CDR3 coding DNA: TGTGCCAGCAGCTCTATCTCCCGGAACGGTGAGCAGTTCTTC.

The gene calls are TRBV2 and TRBJ2-1; perhaps TRBD2 as D (5 bases). This CDR3 has 15 amino acids. Germline V gives CDR1 SNHLY, CDR2 FYNNEI. Trimming removed 4 bases at V and 1 base at J, with 11 bases between. The CDR3 protein is CASSAGVVSYNEQFF. The CDR3 region has the DNA TGTGCCAGCAGTGCCGGGGTAGTATCCTACAATGAGCAGTTCTTC.

In this sample, this clone turned up once. This chain connects TRBV27 to TRBJ1-5, with TRBD1 matching 9 bases. Per the germline V gene, CDR1 is MNHEY and CDR2 is SMNVEV (reference sequence). CDR3 length: 13 amino acids. J was trimmed by 6 bases and V by 6 bases; bases with no gene match: 3. Written as DNA, the CDR3 is TGTGCCAGCAGCTGGGACAGGGCTCAGCCCCAGCATTTT. Protein product: CASSWDRAQPQHF.

V is TRBV19 and J is TRBJ1-1; no definite D call. Looked up from germline, CDR1 is LNHDA and CDR2 is SQIVND (reference sequence). The CDR3 loop spans 14 amino acids. The V gene lost 3 bases and the J gene lost 5 bases, with 13 bases spanning the gap. The CDR3 nucleotides are TGTGCCAGTAGTATCCGGCACTTAATGACTGAAGCTTTCTTT. Its protein product is CASSIRHLMTEAFF.

The chain couples TRBV7-9 to TRBJ1-2; D call uncertain. V was pared by 8 bases and J by 5 bases, with 9 bases between. This CDR3 has 11 residues. From germline, CDR1 is SEHNR and CDR2 FQNEAQ (reference sequence). The CDR3 sequence: CASDSGYGYTF. The CDR3 DNA follows: TGTGCCAGCGATTCCGGTTATGGCTACACCTTC.

This chain joins TRBV28 and TRBJ1-2; TRBD1 matches at 7 bases. This CDR3 has 14 amino acids. Per germline, CDR1 MDHEN and CDR2 SYDVKM. V shed 6 bases and J 7 bases; nucleotides not matched to a gene: 11. CDR3 protein: CASSGGQRVGGYTF. The CDR3 DNA is TGTGCCAGCAGCGGGGGACAGAGAGTAGGTGGCTACACCTTC.

The chain couples TRBV15 to TRBJ2-7; D call uncertain. Germline V gene lookup returns CDR1 LNHNV and CDR2 YYDKDF (reference sequence). V lost 1 base and J 0 bases, leaving 10 bases between the germline ends. CDR3 length: 15 residues. CDR3 residues: CATSRGLSTSYEQYF. In DNA form, the CDR3 reads TGTGCCACCAGCAGAGGACTGTCAACCTCCTACGAGCAGTACTTC.

The genes are TRBV7-8 and TRBJ2-7; D is possibly TRBD1 (6 bases). The CDR3 covers 18 residues. CDR1 and CDR2 (germline): SGHVS, FQNEAQ. V was clipped by 0 bases and J by 3 bases, with 21 bases between them. CDR3 amino acids: CASSLALGASPRGYEQYF. The CDR3 DNA follows: TGTGCCAGCAGCTTAGCGCTGGGGGCCAGCCCCCGGGGCTACGAGCAGTACTTC.

This chain uses TRBV10-3 with TRBJ2-3; 11 positions match TRBD2. After removal of 3 bases from V and 4 bases from J, the junction contained 9 bases not matched to a gene. This CDR3 has 17 amino acids. Germline-derived CDR1 and CDR2 are ENHRY and SYGVKD. CDR3 nucleotides: TGTGCCATCAGTGAAGCTGAGTTAGCGGGAGGGTCAGATACGCAGTATTTT. Protein product: CAISEAELAGGSDTQYF.

The CDR3 is CASRRTSGISDTQYF. DNA of the CDR3: TGTGCCAGCAGGAGGACTAGCGGGATTTCAGATACGCAGTATTTT. The rearrangement links TRBV2 to TRBJ2-3; 12 bases agree with TRBD2. J gave up 4 bases and V 6 bases, and 5 bases lay outside the gene matches. The germline V gene encodes CDR1 SNHLY and CDR2 FYNNEI. The CDR3 has 15 residues.

The gene calls are TRBV30 and TRBJ2-1; 7 bases map to TRBD1. This CDR3 has 11 amino acids. The V gene's germline CDR1 is GTSNPN and CDR2 SVGIG (reference sequence). The junction had 6 bases not matched to a gene; V was cut back by 1 base and J by 15 bases. DNA for the CDR3: TGTGCCTGGAGTGCTCAGGGGGATCGGTTCTTC. Translated, it gives CAWSAQGDRFF. The variable domain in full, with the rest retrieved from reference TRBV30 and TRBJ2-1, is SQTIHQWPATLVQPVGSPLSLECTVEGTSNPNLYWYRQAAGRGLQLLFYSVGIGQISSEVPQNLSASRPQDRQFILSSKKLLLSDSGFYLCAWSAQGDRFFGPGTRLTVL.

This chain joins TRBV27 and TRBJ2-7, with D unclear. The germline V and J ends were trimmed by 8 bases and 3 bases, with 20 bases remaining between them. This CDR3 region has 15 residues. From germline, CDR1 is MNHEY and CDR2 SMNVEV (reference sequence). CDR3 DNA sequence: TGTGCCAGCCGACCAGCCCTCAGTGTCGTCTACGAGCAGTACTTC. Protein product: CASRPALSVVYEQYF.

This clone showed up just once. The rearrangement links TRBV5-4 to TRBJ2-7; 10 nucleotides match TRBD1. This CDR3 is built from 14 residues. Germline trimming cut 0 bases from V and 7 bases from J; bases unmatched to any gene: 4. In germline, CDR1 is SGHNT, CDR2 YYREEE (reference sequence). CDR3 residues: CASSLGQGADEQYF. Written as DNA, the CDR3 is TGTGCCAGCAGCTTGGGACAGGGGGCGGATGAGCAGTACTTC.

The rearrangement uses TRBV27 and TRBJ2-1, with D possibly matching TRBD2 (6 bases). The germline V gene encodes CDR1 MNHEY and CDR2 SMNVEV (reference sequence). This CDR3 spans 12 amino acids. Trimming took 6 bases from V and 7 from J, leaving 10 bases between them. The CDR3 DNA reads as TGTGCCAGCAGACCCGGAGGGAATGAGCAGTTCTTC. Its protein is CASRPGGNEQFF.

This clone was recorded only once. This chain uses TRBV7-3 with TRBJ2-7; 7 nucleotides agree with TRBD2. Germline CDR1 reads SGHTA; CDR2 reads FQGTGA. Losses at the gene ends were 5 bases for V and 1 base for J; bases not matched to a gene: 8. The CDR3 length is 15 residues. DNA for the CDR3: TGTGCCAGCAGCCCCTCCGGGACTAATTCCTACGAGCAGTACTTC. Protein product: CASSPSGTNSYEQYF. Variable domain in full (rest from reference TRBV7-3 and TRBJ2-7): GAGVSQTPSNKVTEKGKYVELRCDPISGHTALYWYRQSLGQGPEFLIYFQGTGAADDSGLPNDRFFAVRPEGSVSTLKIQRTERGDSAVYLCASSPSGTNSYEQYFGPGTRLTVT.

The V and J genes are TRBV29-1 and TRBJ2-5; the D is unclear. The length of the CDR3 is 11 residues. The V end lost 4 bases, the J end lost 2 bases, and 5 bases lay between the germline ends. Germline CDR1 SQVTM, CDR2 ANQGSEA. CDR3 loop: CSVAGQETQYF. In DNA form, the CDR3 reads TGCAGCGTTGCAGGTCAAGAGACCCAGTACTTC.

The rearrangement uses TRBV19 and TRBJ2-3; a weak D match, TRBD2 (7 bases). Germline V gene data show CDR1 as LNHDA and CDR2 as SQIVND (reference sequence). This CDR3 has 15 amino acids. Trimming shortened V by 5 bases and J by 6 bases, and 18 bases separated the two germline ends. Here the CDR3 DNA reads TGTGCCAGTAGTCCAACCCGGGGGGCCACGGATACGCAGTATTTT. It codes for CASSPTRGATDTQYF.

The chain links TRBV7-8 to TRBJ2-7, with 12 bases identical to TRBD2. In germline, CDR1 is SGHVS, CDR2 FQNEAQ. This CDR3 has 16 amino acids. The trim removed 2 bases at V and 3 bases at J, leaving 5 bases unmatched. CDR3 region: CASSLPGLAGIYEQYF. CDR3 nucleotides: TGTGCCAGCAGCTTACCCGGACTAGCGGGAATCTACGAGCAGTACTTC.

This clone came up once. The genes are TRBV5-1 and TRBJ2-2, with D perhaps given as TRBD1 or TRBD2 (5 bases each). The CDR3 spans 14 residues. The germline CDR1 and CDR2 sequences are SGHRS and YFSETQ. Trimming removed 2 bases from V and 4 bases from J, with 9 bases in between. The CDR3: CASSLAGTTGELFF. The CDR3 nucleotides are TGCGCCAGCAGCTTAGCAGGGACCACCGGGGAGCTGTTTTTT.

The V and J genes are TRBV30 and TRBJ1-2; no clear D. Germline V lookup: CDR1 GTSNPN, CDR2 SVGIG (reference sequence). Trimming cost V 0 bases and J 8 bases, with 10 bases left between them. There are 12 residues in the CDR3. Here the CDR3 DNA reads TGTGCCTGGAGTGTAGGGCTACTAGGCTACACCTTC. Translated, it gives CAWSVGLLGYTF.

The chain links TRBV28 to TRBJ2-3; D is ambiguous. Germline CDR1 and CDR2: MDHEN and SYDVKM. The V end was cut by 3 bases, the J end by 2 bases, with 9 bases between. The CDR3 is 14 residues long. The CDR3 nucleotides are TGTGCCAGCAGTTTGTTACTCCTCACAGATACGCAGTATTTT. Its protein product is CASSLLLLTDTQYF.

The gene calls are TRBV5-4 and TRBJ2-3; D uncertain. Germline V CDR1 and CDR2: SGHNT, YYREEE (reference sequence). The CDR3 has 14 residues. V lost 4 bases and J lost 0, with 9 bases in between. This chain's CDR3 is CASSLFGSTDTQYF. As DNA, the CDR3 is TGTGCCAGCAGCCTGTTCGGCAGCACAGATACGCAGTATTTT.

J is TRBJ2-7 and V is TRBV15; D is ambiguous. CDR1 is LNHNV, CDR2 YYDKDF, per germline (reference sequence). This CDR3 contains 14 residues. Deletions cut 5 bases from V and 6 bases from J, with 17 bases between. DNA of the CDR3: TGTGCCACCAGCCACTCTCGGACCTACCGCGAGCAGTACTTC. It is translated as CATSHSRTYREQYF.

The chain employs TRBV19 and TRBJ1-3; TRBD1 is a possible D gene (6 bases). The length of the CDR3 is 14 residues. Germline V lookup: CDR1 LNHDA, CDR2 SQIVND (reference sequence). Deletions cut 5 bases from V and 3 bases from J, with 11 bases between. CDR3 amino acids: CASSPGTIGNTIYF. CDR3 bases: TGTGCCAGTAGTCCCGGGACAATTGGAAACACCATATATTTT.

This rearrangement joins TRBV7-9 to TRBJ1-1, with unresolved D. Deletions cut 1 base from V and 4 bases from J, with 1 base between. The CDR3 is 11 amino acids. Germline CDR1 SEHNR, CDR2 FQNEAQ (reference sequence). The CDR3 sequence is CASSLVTEAFF. CDR3 in DNA: TGTGCCAGCAGCTTAGTCACTGAAGCTTTCTTT.

This clone was observed a single time. V usage is TRBV2 and J usage is TRBJ1-5; D remains ambiguous. The CDR3 spans 14 residues. Trimming took 5 bases from V and 5 from J, leaving 13 bases between them. CDR1 SNHLY and CDR2 FYNNEI come from the germline V gene. CDR3 loop: CASSNTAGDQPQHF. The CDR3 DNA reads TGTGCCAGCAGTAACACAGCTGGCGATCAGCCCCAGCATTTT.

A remark on this clone: Germline and junction disagree at one end, which may indicate a read error. The V and J genes are TRBV7-7 and TRBJ2-2; D is unclear. CDR1 is SSHAT and CDR2 is FNYEAQ in the germline V gene (reference sequence). This CDR3 comprises 13 residues. CDR3 nucleotides: TGTGCTAGCAGCTTAGCCGGGACCGGGGAGCTGTTTTTT. It translates to CASSLAGTGELFF.

This rearrangement joins TRBV14 to TRBJ2-1; D gene ambiguous. This CDR3 has 11 residues. With 4 bases removed from V and 8 bases from J, the gap between germline ends came to 6 bases. Germline CDR1 and CDR2: SGHDN and FVKESK. The CDR3 reads CASSRNYEQFF. CDR3 in DNA: TGTGCCAGCAGCCGAAATTATGAGCAGTTCTTC.